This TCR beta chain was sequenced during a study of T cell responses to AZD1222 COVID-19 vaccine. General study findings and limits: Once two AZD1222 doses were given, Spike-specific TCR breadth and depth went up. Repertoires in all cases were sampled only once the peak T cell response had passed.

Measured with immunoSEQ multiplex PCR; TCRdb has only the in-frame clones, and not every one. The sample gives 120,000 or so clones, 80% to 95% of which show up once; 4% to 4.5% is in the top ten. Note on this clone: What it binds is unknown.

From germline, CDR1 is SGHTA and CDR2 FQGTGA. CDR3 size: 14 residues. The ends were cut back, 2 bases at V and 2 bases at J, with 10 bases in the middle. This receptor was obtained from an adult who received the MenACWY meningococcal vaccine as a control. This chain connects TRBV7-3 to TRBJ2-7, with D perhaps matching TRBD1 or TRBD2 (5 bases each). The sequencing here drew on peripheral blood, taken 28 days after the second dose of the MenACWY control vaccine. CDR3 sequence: CASSLYQGPYEQYF. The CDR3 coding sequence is TGTGCCAGCAGCTTATATCAGGGACCCTACGAGCAGTACTTC.